This TCR beta chain comes out of a study of response to subunit inactivated influenza vaccine. One entry per CDR3 protein, called by TCRdb with MiXCR from the RT-PCR reads. The sample consists of hundreds of thousands of distinct CDR3 sequences, just over 20% of them appearing once. Concerning this clonotype: Its antigen remains unidentified.

The CDR3 totals 17 residues. Per germline, CDR1 ENHRY and CDR2 SYGVKD. V shed 4 bases and J shed 2 bases, with 19 bases lying between them. Study findings and constraints: The authors put forward the suggestion that each seasonal influenza vaccination may bring in only a limited number of new T cells.

Specimen: PBMCs from blood, collected 21 months after vaccination. The chain has TRBV10-3 and TRBJ2-3; tentative D call: TRBD2 (5 bases). The clonotype was recovered from a man aged 50 to 69 who received an inactivated influenza vaccine. The CDR3 DNA reads as TGTGCCATCAGTGTTTTCCGAGCTGGAGGACCCACAGATACGCAGTATTTT. It codes for CAISVFRAGGPTDTQYF.